The clone carrying this TCR beta chain has only a few counts. This entry comes from a study of cytomegalovirus exposure and HLA in healthy donors. The V end was cut by 5 bases, the J end by 0 bases, with 7 bases between. Germline-derived CDR1 and CDR2 are MNHEY and SVGAGI. This CDR3 is 13 amino acids long. PCR used 60 Vbeta primers and 13 Jbeta primers. Profiling relied on immunoSEQ multiplex PCR, and the TCRdb table lists in-frame clones only, not all of them. The sample records around 82,000 clones, about four fifths being singletons. This TCR came from a male donor in good health and CMV-seropositive. The chain combines TRBV6-5 with TRBJ1-2; D gene unclear. The sample comprised PBMCs. CDR3 loop: CASSIGPNYGYTF. DNA of the CDR3: TGTGCCAGCAGTATTGGGCCTAACTATGGCTACACCTTC.